Following are 18 T cell receptor beta chains from one sample sequenced in a study of Graves' ophthalmopathy and Graves' hyperthyroidism. The study amplified TCR beta CDR3 regions using RNA transcripts. First-round RT-PCR employed HTBI primers, with a second-round multiplex PCR after it. Each CDR3 protein gets one entry after TCRdb re-called the multiplex PCR reads with MiXCR. The sample lists hundreds of thousands of distinct CDR3 sequences, roughly 39% occurring once. Input material: peripheral blood. These receptors were collected from an adult man with Graves' ophthalmopathy.

CDR3 bases: TGTGCCAGCAGCGTTGATTCGGGACAGGCGAACACTGAAGCTTTCTTT. Translated, it gives CASSVDSGQANTEAFF. V is TRBV2 and J is TRBJ1-1; 8 positions agree with TRBD1. CDR3 length equals 16 residues. With 6 bases clipped from V and 1 base from J, the junction kept 10 bases outside the gene matches. From germline, CDR1 is SNHLY and CDR2 FYNNEI.

The chain recombines TRBV5-1 with TRBJ2-5, with no clear D. Per the germline V gene, CDR1 is SGHRS and CDR2 is YFSETQ. The CDR3 runs 11 residues. V gave up 6 bases and J gave up 5 bases, with 8 bases separating them. CDR3: CASTHGETQYF. In DNA, the CDR3 is TGCGCCAGCACCCATGGGGAGACCCAGTACTTC. Combining the CDR3 with reference TRBV5-1 and TRBJ2-5 gives the whole variable domain KAGVTQTPRYLIKTRGQQVTLSCSPISGHRSVSWYQQTPGQGLQFLFEYFSETQRNKGNFPGRFSGRQFSNSRSEMNVSTLELGDSALYLCASTHGETQYFGPGTRLLVL.

Comments on this clonotype: This may come from a read error, since a much larger clone is one base off. The CDR3 sequence is CAITSGRGRYNSPLHF. CDR3 nucleotide sequence: TGTGCCATTACCTCAGGTCGGGGACGGTATAATTCACCCCTCCACTTT. The chain has TRBV19 and TRBJ1-6, with a possible D match to TRBD1 (5 bases). CDR1 is LNHDA and CDR2 is SQIVND in the germline V gene (reference sequence). This CDR3 has 16 residues. Trimming took off 10 bases at V and 4 bases at J, with 20 bases between the two ends.

This clonotype was seen only a few times. CDR3 nucleotides: TGTGCCAGCAGCCAAGATATTAGCGTCGAGACCCAGTACTTC. It codes for CASSQDISVETQYF. V gene TRBV2 combines with J gene TRBJ2-5, with D maybe TRBD2 (5 bases). Germline loops: CDR1 SNHLY, CDR2 FYNNEI. The V end lost 6 bases, the J end lost 5 bases, and 16 bases lay between the germline ends. CDR3 length: 14 amino acids.

The chain employs TRBV29-1 and TRBJ2-7; D is undetermined. CDR3 length: 11 amino acids. The germline gives CDR1 SQVTM, CDR2 ANQGSEA. The germline V and J ends were trimmed by 7 bases and 0 bases, with 7 bases remaining between them. In nucleotides, the CDR3 is TGCAGCGAGACGGTCTCCTACGAGCAGTACTTC. Translated: CSETVSYEQYF.

The chain uses TRBV2 and TRBJ2-7; 10 nucleotides agree with TRBD1. Germline CDR1 and CDR2: SNHLY and FYNNEI. The V gene end was trimmed by 0 bases and the J gene end by 7 bases; junction bases not matched to a gene: 3. This CDR3 is 14 amino acids long. CDR3 region: CASSEARTGGEQYF. CDR3 nucleotide sequence: TGTGCCAGCAGTGAAGCGCGGACAGGGGGAGAGCAGTACTTC.

With respect to this clonotype: This sequence may be a read error, since a much larger clone differs from it by one base. V usage is TRBV4-3 and J usage is TRBJ1-2; the D is unclear. The CDR3 is made up of 13 amino acids. Germline lookup yields CDR1 LGHNA and CDR2 YSLEER. In nucleotides, the CDR3 is TGCGCCAGCAGCCAAGGACCATACTATGGCTACATCTTC. This encodes CASSQGPYYGYIF.

The V gene is TRBV29-1, the J gene TRBJ2-5; tentative D call: TRBD1 (9 bases). CDR3 length: 16 amino acids. CDR1 is SQVTM, CDR2 ANQGSEA, per germline. Between the trimmed V and J ends, which lost 6 bases and 2 bases, there was a span of 22 bases. For the CDR3, the DNA is TGCAGCGTCCAGGGACAGGGCGGGACTAGACAAGAGACCCAGTACTTC. Protein sequence: CSVQGQGGTRQETQYF.

Concerning this clonotype: At one of its ends the junction is not consistent with the germline gene, which may arise from a read error. This chain links TRBV2 with TRBJ1-6; D is uncertain. The V gene's germline CDR1 is SNHLY and CDR2 FYNNEI. The CDR3 spans 14 residues. CDR3 nucleotide sequence: TGCGCCAGCAGCCGTGGACGGTATAATTCACCCCCCCACTTT. Residues: CASSRGRYNSPPHF.

The chain employs TRBV7-9 and TRBJ2-3, with TRBD1 as a possible D gene (6 bases). Trimming removed 5 bases at V and 2 bases at J, with 20 bases between. The CDR3 loop spans 17 amino acids. Germline CDR1 SEHNR, CDR2 FQNEAQ (reference sequence). In DNA form, the CDR3 reads TGTGCCAGCAGCCTGCCAGGGGTCAGGAGAGACACAGATACGCAGTATTTT. Translating gives CASSLPGVRRDTDTQYF.

This chain joins TRBV7-9 and TRBJ1-1; D gene ambiguous. CDR3 length: 15 residues. Per the germline V gene, CDR1 is SEHNR and CDR2 is FQNEAQ (reference sequence). Trimming took off 5 bases at V and 5 bases at J, with 18 bases between the two ends. Here the CDR3 reads CASSPGEDLGTEAFF. The CDR3, as DNA: TGTGCCAGCAGCCCCGGAGAGGACCTGGGGACTGAAGCTTTCTTT.

The chain links TRBV9 to TRBJ1-5; 9 bases are a match to TRBD1. CDR1 is SGDLS and CDR2 is YYNGEE in the germline V gene. This CDR3 region has 13 residues. With 0 bases clipped from V and 8 bases from J, the junction kept 0 bases outside the gene matches. The CDR3 DNA sequence: TGTGCCAGCAGCGTAGGGACAGGGGAGCCCCAGCATTTT. Translating gives CASSVGTGEPQHF.

This clonotype was detected only a few times. The genes are TRBV9 and TRBJ2-7; possible D gene TRBD1, 6 bases. V lost 0 bases and J 3 bases, leaving 13 bases between the germline ends. The CDR3 is 15 amino acids. Germline V CDR1 and CDR2: SGDLS, YYNGEE. In DNA, the CDR3 is TGTGCCAGCAGCGTAGGGGGGCAGGGGAGCTACGAGCAGTACTTC. This gives the protein CASSVGGQGSYEQYF.

The chain combines TRBV5-4 with TRBJ1-2, with no clear D. CDR3 length: 15 residues. From germline, CDR1 is SGHNT and CDR2 YYREEE (reference sequence). Trimming cost V 4 bases and J 5 bases, with 18 bases left between them. The CDR3 here is CASSPTRTHFYGYTF. CDR3 sequence (DNA): TGTGCCAGCAGCCCCACCCGGACGCACTTTTATGGCTACACCTTC.

Comments on this clonotype: A much more abundant neighbour one base away suggests this may be a read error. The chain links TRBV6-1 to TRBJ1-1, with D unclear. The V gene lost 10 bases and the J gene lost 4 bases, with 13 bases spanning the gap. The CDR3 sequence is 12 residues long. The germline V gene encodes CDR1 MNHNS and CDR2 SASEGT. Here the CDR3 reads CAISAGATEAFF. CDR3 bases: TGTGCCATCAGCGCAGGAGCCACTGAAGCTTTCTTT.

This clonotype showed up many times. This chain uses TRBV2 with TRBJ2-5; the D gene could be TRBD1 or TRBD2 (6 bases each). The CDR3 covers 14 residues. Looked up from germline, CDR1 is SNHLY and CDR2 is FYNNEI. The V and J ends lost 5 bases and 3 bases respectively, with 13 bases between them. The CDR3 bases are TGTGCCAGCAGTTTTCAGGGGACTGAAGAGACCCAGTACTTC. Translated: CASSFQGTEETQYF.

This clonotype was picked up many times. The chain recombines TRBV19 with TRBJ1-1; 7 bases map to TRBD1. The trim removed 6 bases at V and 1 base at J, leaving 8 bases unmatched. The V gene's germline CDR1 is LNHDA and CDR2 SQIVND (reference sequence). The CDR3 has 15 residues. Written as DNA, the CDR3 is TGTGCCAGTAGACCCAGGACAGGCTCGAACACTGAAGCTTTCTTT. Residues: CASRPRTGSNTEAFF.

This clonotype was detected ten times or more. This sequence joins TRBV7-8 and TRBJ1-1, with 7 bases matching TRBD1. The CDR3 covers 15 residues. CDR1 SGHVS and CDR2 FQNEAQ come from the germline V gene. V trimming: 6 bases; J trimming: 5 bases; junction bases outside the gene matches: 12. The CDR3 DNA reads as TGTGCCAGCAGACACGGACTCAACAGGGGAACTGAAGCTTTCTTT. This translates into CASRHGLNRGTEAFF.